This TCR beta chain was observed in a study of OX40 agonist ivuxolimab in advanced cancers. Study-wide background: With ivuxolimab, an agonistic anti-OX40 (CD134) antibody, patients were treated. In this trial design, patients received ivuxolimab intravenously at 0.01 to 10 mg/kg every 2 weeks.

Trimming cost V 0 bases and J 5 bases; bases outside gene matches: 8. The CDR3 runs to 15 residues. The germline V gene encodes CDR1 SGDLS and CDR2 YYNGEE. Here immunoSEQ multiplex PCR was the method, and the copy in TCRdb shows in-frame clones only, minus some. This table has about 100,000 clones, approximately 94% appearing once. Blood got drawn at baseline, again on cycle 4 day 1, and then on cycle 7 day 1. The J gene is TRBJ2-7, the V gene TRBV9; the match to TRBD2 covers 7 bases. The TCR sequence derives from an adult with an advanced solid tumor such as melanoma, head and neck, liver or kidney cancer. Sequenced material: CD4+ or CD8+ T cells sorted from blood, taken in a trial of the OX40 agonist ivuxolimab. CDR3 in DNA: TGTGCCAGCAGCGTAGTAGGCGGGAGCAACGACGAGCAGTACTTC. It is translated as CASSVVGGSNDEQYF.